The next 8 T cell receptor beta chains were all read from a single sample in a study of T cells in localized non-small cell lung cancer. Only in-frame clones appear in the TCRdb table, and some are missing; sequencing was by immunoSEQ multiplex PCR. This sample has tens of thousands of clones, with around 86% found just once. Material: PBMCs, obtained before any cancer treatment. These receptor sequences come from a man between 35 and 75 years old with stage II lung adenocarcinoma.

The V gene is TRBV19, the J gene TRBJ2-7; D is ambiguous. The V end lost 5 bases, the J end lost 7 bases, and 9 bases lay between the germline ends. Germline loops: CDR1 LNHDA, CDR2 SQIVND (reference sequence). The CDR3 length is 11 residues. CDR3 sequence: CASSYRGEQYF. As DNA, the CDR3 is TGTGCCAGTAGTTATCGTGGGGAGCAGTACTTC.

The chain couples TRBV11-2 to TRBJ1-1; D not resolved. CDR1 is SGHAT and CDR2 is FQNNGV in the germline V gene. This CDR3 has 13 residues. The V and J ends lost 1 base and 5 bases respectively, with 8 bases between them. CDR3 sequence (DNA): TGTGCCAGCAGCTTAGGCCGGGGAACTGAAGCTTTCTTT. This translates into CASSLGRGTEAFF.

J is TRBJ2-3 and V is TRBV7-2; D may be TRBD2 (7 bases). The length of the CDR3 is 15 residues. CDR1 is SGHTA and CDR2 is FQGNSA in the germline V gene. The V end lost 0 bases, the J end lost 2 bases, and 9 bases lay between the germline ends. CDR3: CASSLAGGPTDTQYF. CDR3 sequence (DNA): TGTGCCAGCAGCTTAGCGGGGGGGCCCACAGATACGCAGTATTTT. The entire variable domain, with the rest obtained from reference TRBV7-2 and TRBJ2-3, is as follows: GAGVSQSPSNKVTEKGKDVELRCDPISGHTALYWYRQSLGQGLEFLIYFQGNSAPDKSGLPSDRFSAERTGGSVSTLTIQRTQQEDSAVYLCASSLAGGPTDTQYFGPGTRLTVL.

The chain carries TRBV6-1 and TRBJ2-3; D tentatively reads TRBD1 or TRBD2 (5 bases each). This CDR3 has 12 residues. V was shortened by 3 bases and J by 10 bases, with 11 bases between the two germline ends. CDR1 is MNHNS, CDR2 SASEGT, per germline. The CDR3 nucleotides are TGTGCCAGCAGTGAGGACATCGGGGCGCAGTATTTT. Residues: CASSEDIGAQYF.

This chain links TRBV15 with TRBJ1-1; D unclear. Trimming cost V 1 base and J 7 bases, with 10 bases left between them. The CDR3 loop spans 13 amino acids. Germline assignment: CDR1 LNHNV and CDR2 YYDKDF (reference sequence). The CDR3 nucleotides are TGTGCCACCAGCAGAGGGAAAAGGGTTGAAGCTTTCTTT. This encodes CATSRGKRVEAFF.

This chain uses TRBV7-6 with TRBJ1-1, with 9 bases that match TRBD1. The V gene's germline CDR1 is SGHVS and CDR2 FNYEAQ. With V trimmed by 0 bases and J by 0 bases, 5 bases remained unmatched. CDR3 size: 17 residues. CDR3 sequence: CASSLAIQGAVNTEAFF. Here the CDR3 DNA reads TGTGCCAGCAGCTTAGCGATACAGGGGGCGGTGAACACTGAAGCTTTCTTT.

The chain uses TRBV9 and TRBJ1-2; the D gene is possibly TRBD1 (5 bases). Germline loops: CDR1 SGDLS, CDR2 YYNGEE. This CDR3 has 15 amino acids. Between the trimmed V and J ends, which lost 1 base and 4 bases, there was a span of 14 bases. CDR3 amino acids: CASSVRDGSAYGYTF. The CDR3 DNA reads as TGTGCCAGCAGCGTAAGGGACGGTTCAGCCTATGGCTACACCTTC.

The chain has TRBV6-1 and TRBJ1-1; D not resolved. Germline V gives CDR1 MNHNS, CDR2 SASEGT. The CDR3 totals 12 residues. Trimming took 6 bases from V and 1 from J, leaving 6 bases between them. The CDR3 nucleotides are TGTGCCAGCAGGCGGTCGAACACTGAAGCTTTCTTT. It yields the protein CASRRSNTEAFF.